The table lists the clone carrying this T cell receptor beta chain with many counts. Its antigen remains unknown. 5'RACE employing 10-nucleotide random UMIs yielded the cDNA. From the 5' RACE reads, TCRdb called clonotypes with MiXCR, one entry per CDR3 protein. The data contain tens of thousands of distinct CDR3 sequences, 15% of them singletons. This sample is part of a study of neurological immune-mediated disorders. Broader study findings: In HTLV-1-associated myelopathy, TCR clonal expansion was greatest, and in multiple sclerosis it was least, below healthy controls.

V lost 8 bases and J 0 bases, leaving 16 bases between the germline ends. The germline V gene has CDR1 DFQATT and CDR2 SNEGSKA (reference sequence). CDR3 length: 14 residues. Sequencing used PBMCs. This chain joins TRBV20-1 and TRBJ1-1; the D is unclear. The TCR sequence derives from a man between 65 and 79 years old in good health. The DNA of the CDR3 is TGCAGTACCAATAGGGATACTATGAACACTGAAGCTTTCTTT. It translates to CSTNRDTMNTEAFF.